Presented here are 32 T cell receptor beta chains from one specimen sequenced in a study of T cells after yellow fever vaccination. A single record per CDR3 protein comes from TCRdb applying MiXCR to the 5' RACE reads. The sample records some 340,000 distinct CDR3 sequences, roughly 4.3% being singletons. The input for sequencing was PBMCs, taken 5 days after the yellow fever booster vaccination. The origin of the receptors is a man between 18 and 29 years old who received the YFV17D yellow fever vaccine.

This clonotype occurred many times. The V call is TRBV27, the J call TRBJ2-1; 8 nucleotides match TRBD1. Trimming cost V 3 bases and J 3 bases; bases outside gene matches: 1. The CDR3 is 14 amino acids. Germline V gives CDR1 MNHEY, CDR2 SMNVEV (reference sequence). The CDR3 DNA reads TGTGCCAGCAGTTTGGGACAGGTCTACAATGAGCAGTTCTTC. Amino acid sequence: CASSLGQVYNEQFF.

This clonotype was counted a few times. V usage is TRBV4-3 and J usage is TRBJ2-1, with TRBD1 matching 8 bases. V shed 4 bases, J shed 6 bases, and the junction held 5 bases outside the gene matches. Germline CDR1 LGHNA, CDR2 YSLEER. CDR3 size: 14 residues. CDR3 nucleotides: TGCGCCAGCAGCCGATCTACAGGGGGCAATGAGCAGTTCTTC. Protein product: CASSRSTGGNEQFF.

V and J are TRBV4-2 and TRBJ2-5, with 11 bases lining up with TRBD2. After removal of 1 base from V and 2 bases from J, the junction contained 0 bases not matched to a gene. The V gene's germline CDR1 is LGHNA and CDR2 YNFKEQ. This CDR3 comprises 15 residues. The CDR3, as DNA: TGTGCCAGCAGCCAAGTAGCGGGGGGGCAAGAGACCCAGTACTTC. As protein: CASSQVAGGQETQYF.

This chain joins TRBV29-1 and TRBJ2-5; no firm D call. V was cut by 2 bases and J by 9 bases, with 13 bases left in between. The germline V gene has CDR1 SQVTM and CDR2 ANQGSEA. The CDR3 contains 12 residues. CDR3 protein: CSVEHTLRSQYF. Written as DNA, the CDR3 is TGCAGCGTTGAACACACCCTAAGGTCCCAGTACTTC. The complete variable domain, with remaining parts taken from reference TRBV29-1 and TRBJ2-5, reads SAVISQKPSRDICQRGTSLTIQCQVDSQVTMMFWYRQQPGQSLTLIATANQGSEATYESGFVIDKFPISRPNLTFSTLTVSNMSPEDSSIYLCSVEHTLRSQYFGPGTRLLVL.

The chain recombines TRBV28 with TRBJ1-1; 9 bases map to TRBD1. Germline trimming cut 6 bases from V and 5 bases from J; bases unmatched to any gene: 7. The CDR3 runs 14 residues. Germline V CDR1 and CDR2: MDHEN, SYDVKM. CDR3 residues: CASSPGQGRTEAFF. In DNA form, the CDR3 reads TGTGCCAGCAGCCCGGGACAGGGTAGGACTGAAGCTTTCTTT.

This clonotype occurred a few times. Here the CDR3 DNA reads TGTGCCAGCAGCCTTAACCGGGGTTCAGGTGATGGCTACACCTTC. Its translation: CASSLNRGSGDGYTF. The chain is built from TRBV9 and TRBJ1-2; no definite D call. V lost 4 bases, J lost 6 bases, and 19 bases lay in between. The CDR3 is 15 amino acids. CDR1 and CDR2 from the germline V gene are SGDLS and YYNGEE.

V is TRBV12-3 or TRBV12-4 and J is TRBJ2-7; 7 bases are shared with TRBD1. V shed 5 bases, J shed 5 bases, and the junction held 9 bases outside the gene matches. The CDR3 has 14 residues. CDR3 nucleotides: TGTGCCAGCAGTCGACAGGGCCGTCCCGACGAGCAGTACTTC. Protein sequence: CASSRQGRPDEQYF.

This clonotype appeared a few times. The V gene is TRBV13, the J gene TRBJ1-3; D unresolved. Germline assignment: CDR1 PRHDT and CDR2 FYEKMQ (reference sequence). With 1 base removed from V and 4 bases from J, the gap between germline ends came to 5 bases. The CDR3 consists of 13 residues. CDR3: CASSLDAGNTIYF. CDR3 nucleotide sequence: TGTGCCAGCAGCTTAGATGCGGGAAACACCATATATTTT.

There are many counts of this clonotype. The genes are TRBV7-9 and TRBJ2-2, with D possibly TRBD1 on 5 matching bases. Per the germline V gene, CDR1 is SEHNR and CDR2 is FQNEAQ (reference sequence). The V end was cut by 2 bases, the J end by 1 base, with 8 bases between. The CDR3 covers 15 residues. The CDR3 sequence is CASSLLTGNTGELFF. The CDR3 DNA reads TGTGCCAGCAGCTTACTTACAGGGAACACCGGGGAGCTGTTTTTT.

Comment on this clonotype: Because the CDR3 is missing its conserved closing phenylalanine or tryptophan, this is likely a read error. This chain uses TRBV5-1 with TRBJ1-3, with D maybe TRBD1 (5 bases). The CDR3 is 16 residues long. Germline V gene sequence: CDR1 SGHRS, CDR2 YFSETQ. The V end lost 4 bases, the J end lost 0 bases, and 14 bases lay between the germline ends. The CDR3 nucleotides are TGCGCCAGCAGCCCCGGGTGGGACCCCTCTGGAAACACCATATATATT. This codes for CASSPGWDPSGNTIYI.

This clonotype was counted between two and nine times. J is TRBJ2-5 and V is TRBV30; possibly TRBD1 or TRBD2 for D (5 bases each). The CDR3 covers 13 residues. Per the germline V gene, CDR1 is GTSNPN and CDR2 is SVGIG (reference sequence). Trimming took 1 base from V and 4 from J, leaving 10 bases between them. CDR3 bases: TGTGCCTGGAGTGCGGGGCTCCCAGAGACCCAGTACTTC. Amino acid sequence: CAWSAGLPETQYF.

The sample holds a few counts of this clonotype. The chain combines TRBV6-5 with TRBJ1-6; no reliable D call. Germline assignment: CDR1 MNHEY and CDR2 SVGAGI. Deletions cut 3 bases from V and 6 bases from J, with 9 bases between. The CDR3 loop spans 14 amino acids. For the CDR3, the DNA is TGTGCCAGCAGTTATTTGAGGGTTAATTCACCCCTCCACTTT. Translated: CASSYLRVNSPLHF.

This clonotype was detected only a few times. This chain connects TRBV27 to TRBJ1-4; tentative D call: TRBD1 (5 bases). Per germline, CDR1 MNHEY and CDR2 SMNVEV (reference sequence). This CDR3 contains 15 residues. V lost 7 bases, J lost 0 bases, and 12 bases lay in between. The CDR3 nucleotides read TGTGCCAGCAAAGGGACGGACGCAACTAATGAAAAACTGTTTTTT. Amino acids: CASKGTDATNEKLFF. Full variable domain (outside the CDR3, taken from reference TRBV27 and TRBJ1-4): EAQVTQNPRYLITVTGKKLTVTCSQNMNHEYMSWYRQDPGLGLRQIYYSMNVEVTDKGDVPEGYKVSRKEKRNFPLILESPSPNQTSLYFCASKGTDATNEKLFFGSGTQLSVL.

The chain carries TRBV5-1 and TRBJ2-7, with a tentative D call TRBD1 (5 bases). Trimming took 2 bases from V and 6 from J, leaving 12 bases between them. The CDR3 is made up of 13 amino acids. Germline lookup yields CDR1 SGHRS and CDR2 YFSETQ. The CDR3 spells CASSFVQGLEQYV. CDR3 nucleotides: TGCGCCAGCAGCTTTGTTCAGGGCCTCGAGCAGTACGTC.

In this sample, this clonotype turned up many times. The chain uses TRBV10-2 and TRBJ2-2, with 8 positions matching TRBD1. The CDR3 spans 15 residues. V dropped 5 bases and J dropped 6; count of bases not matched to a gene: 8. The germline gives CDR1 WSHSY, CDR2 SAAADI. CDR3 loop: CASSRGTGVSGELFF. The CDR3 DNA is TGCGCCAGCAGTCGAGGGACAGGAGTGTCCGGGGAGCTGTTTTTT.

This clonotype was seen repeatedly, ten times or more. The chain carries TRBV12-3 or TRBV12-4 and TRBJ1-2; D not resolved. Between the trimmed V and J ends, which lost 3 bases and 4 bases, there was a span of 9 bases. The CDR3 totals 13 residues. The CDR3 protein is CASSFALSYGYTF. DNA for the CDR3: TGTGCCAGCAGTTTCGCACTTAGCTATGGCTACACCTTC.

This clonotype was picked up many times. V is TRBV5-4 and J is TRBJ2-6, with D possibly matching TRBD1 (6 bases). The germline V gene has CDR1 SGHNT and CDR2 YYREEE (reference sequence). Trimming stripped 0 bases from V and 3 bases from J, with 10 bases between. The CDR3 runs to 16 residues. DNA for the CDR3: TGTGCCAGCAGCTTGGAGGGGGTTGATGGGGCCAACGTCCTGACTTTC. This gives the protein CASSLEGVDGANVLTF. The full variable domain, its missing parts supplied by reference TRBV5-4 and TRBJ2-6, is ETGVTQSPTHLIKTRGQQVTLRCSSQSGHNTVSWYQQALGQGPQFIFQYYREEENGRGNFPPRFSGLQFPNYSSELNVNALELDDSALYLCASSLEGVDGANVLTFGAGSRLTVL.

The genes are TRBV20-1 and TRBJ1-2; possibly TRBD1 for D (5 bases). The CDR3 consists of 11 residues. The V gene lost 3 bases and the J gene lost 7 bases, with 9 bases spanning the gap. Germline CDR1 reads DFQATT; CDR2 reads SNEGSKA (reference sequence). The CDR3 sequence is CSASGGSGYTF. In DNA form, the CDR3 reads TGCAGTGCTAGCGGGGGTTCTGGCTACACCTTC.

This clonotype came up many times. V is TRBV7-6 and J is TRBJ1-6; D uncertain. The CDR3 loop spans 16 amino acids. CDR1 and CDR2 (germline): SGHVS, FNYEAQ. V gave up 1 base and J gave up 7 bases, with 14 bases separating them. This chain's CDR3 is CASSLGSGDENSPLHF. CDR3 DNA: TGTGCCAGCAGCTTAGGGTCCGGAGACGAGAATTCACCCCTCCACTTT.

In this sample, this clonotype turned up a few times. The V call is TRBV14, the J call TRBJ2-1; maybe TRBD1 (5 bases). The CDR3 sequence is 16 residues long. The V and J ends lost 0 bases and 3 bases respectively, with 12 bases between them. Germline-derived CDR1 and CDR2 are SGHDN and FVKESK. CDR3 in DNA: TGTGCCAGCAGCCAAGAATCGGGCGGACACTACAATGAGCAGTTCTTC. Translation: CASSQESGGHYNEQFF.

This clonotype was seen at least ten times. The chain couples TRBV7-3 to TRBJ2-3; 8 positions agree with TRBD1. Germline CDR1 and CDR2: SGHTA and FQGTGA. V gave up 5 bases and J gave up 6 bases; unmatched junction bases: 13. The CDR3 has 16 residues. CDR3: CASSTQGARPSDTQYF. The CDR3 region has the DNA TGTGCCAGCAGCACCCAGGGGGCGCGACCGTCCGATACGCAGTATTTT.

This clonotype was counted at least ten times. CDR3: CASSRDRGGYEQYV. CDR3 nucleotides: TGCGCCAGCAGCAGGGACAGGGGAGGTTACGAGCAGTACGTC. J is TRBJ2-7 and V is TRBV5-1, with 10 nucleotides matching TRBD1. The CDR3 sequence is 14 residues long. In germline, CDR1 is SGHRS, CDR2 YFSETQ. With 4 bases clipped from V and 4 bases from J, the junction kept 5 bases outside the gene matches.

This clonotype has a count of ten or more. This rearrangement joins TRBV7-9 to TRBJ1-6; TRBD1 matches 10 bases. V trimming: 1 base; J trimming: 10 bases; junction bases outside the gene matches: 4. Germline CDR1 SEHNR, CDR2 FQNEAQ (reference sequence). The CDR3 runs 15 residues. CDR3 protein: CASSLVGTGVSPLHF. The DNA for the CDR3 is TGTGCCAGCAGCTTAGTCGGGACAGGGGTCTCACCCCTCCACTTT.

The CDR3 protein is CASSGGVQETQYF. The CDR3 DNA sequence: TGTGCCAGCAGTGGCGGTGTTCAAGAGACCCAGTACTTC. The rearrangement links TRBV5-6 to TRBJ2-5, with D hard to call. This CDR3 spans 13 amino acids. Germline lookup yields CDR1 SGHDT and CDR2 YYEEEE. Trimming removed 5 bases at V and 2 bases at J, with 10 bases between.

This clonotype was found a few times. The chain has TRBV7-9 and TRBJ1-1, with D possibly being TRBD1 (5 bases). The CDR3 runs 13 residues. The V gene's germline CDR1 is SEHNR and CDR2 FQNEAQ (reference sequence). The V end was cut by 2 bases, the J end by 8 bases, with 12 bases between. The CDR3 is CASSLFSTEEAFF. Here the CDR3 DNA reads TGTGCCAGCAGCTTATTCTCGACAGAAGAAGCTTTCTTT.

This clonotype was observed many times. The chain carries TRBV6-2 or TRBV6-3 and TRBJ2-2; TRBD1 aligns across 7 bases. V shed 10 bases and J 3 bases; nucleotides not matched to a gene: 8. The CDR3 has 14 residues. Germline V gene data show CDR1 as MNHEY and CDR2 as SVGEGT. CDR3 residues: CAMRRQGHTGELFF. In DNA form, the CDR3 reads TGTGCCATGAGAAGACAGGGACACACCGGGGAGCTGTTTTTT.

This clonotype was picked up a small number of times. V is TRBV4-2 and J is TRBJ2-7; the D call may be TRBD1 or TRBD2 (5 bases each). The CDR3 runs 15 residues. Germline CDR1 LGHNA, CDR2 YNFKEQ. V lost 1 base to trimming and J lost 0 bases, with 10 bases between them. CDR3 coding DNA: TGTGCCAGCAGCCAAGGATGGGGGAACTCCTACGAGCAGTACTTC. This codes for CASSQGWGNSYEQYF.

The chain recombines TRBV19 with TRBJ2-2; TRBD2 matches at 8 bases. This CDR3 comprises 14 residues. Germline CDR1 and CDR2: LNHDA and SQIVND (reference sequence). Germline trimming cut 5 bases from V and 7 bases from J; bases unmatched to any gene: 6. The CDR3 reads CASSWRGDIGELFF. DNA of the CDR3: TGTGCCAGTAGTTGGCGGGGGGATATCGGGGAGCTGTTTTTT.

This clonotype was observed a handful of times. The chain joins TRBV27 to TRBJ2-3; TRBD2 is a possible D gene (5 bases). Germline CDR1 MNHEY, CDR2 SMNVEV (reference sequence). V was cut by 5 bases and J by 13 bases, with 10 bases left in between. This CDR3 has 10 amino acids. The CDR3 spells CASSPYGKYF. CDR3 in DNA: TGTGCCAGCAGTCCATACGGGAAGTATTTT.

This clonotype was found many times. This rearrangement joins TRBV25-1 to TRBJ2-3; the D gene is possibly TRBD1 (5 bases). Per the germline V gene, CDR1 is MGHDK and CDR2 is SYGVNS. The V end lost 4 bases, the J end lost 3 bases, and 20 bases lay between the germline ends. This CDR3 has 17 amino acids. The CDR3 region has the DNA TGTGCCAGCAGTGCCTGGCCCAGGGTCGCGTTGACAGATACGCAGTATTTT. Translating it yields CASSAWPRVALTDTQYF.

This clonotype was seen repeatedly, ten times or more. The chain recombines TRBV9 with TRBJ2-3; D might be TRBD1 (6 bases). The CDR3 consists of 16 residues. The V gene's germline CDR1 is SGDLS and CDR2 YYNGEE. The ends were cut back, 3 bases at V and 2 bases at J, with 16 bases in the middle. The CDR3 bases are TGTGCCAGCAGCGAAGAAAGTGGGGGCCTCACAGATACGCAGTATTTT. As protein: CASSEESGGLTDTQYF.

J is TRBJ1-1 and V is TRBV28; 7 positions match TRBD1. Germline V lookup: CDR1 MDHEN, CDR2 SYDVKM. V lost 2 bases to trimming and J lost 0 bases; unmatched junction nucleotides: 6. This CDR3 has 16 residues. In DNA form, the CDR3 reads TGTGCCAGCAGTTTAGGACCCGGGACAGTGAACACTGAAGCTTTCTTT. Protein: CASSLGPGTVNTEAFF.